These 17 T cell receptor beta chains came from one sample sequenced in a study of early T cells in non-severe SARS-CoV-2 infection. TCRdb re-derived calls from the 5' RACE reads in MiXCR, one entry per CDR3 protein. The sample lists about 46,000 distinct CDR3 sequences, about 5.3% seen once, with 5% to 6.5% in the top ten. The starting material was whole blood, obtained at baseline. These receptors all come from an adult who was a healthcare worker with PCR-confirmed SARS-CoV-2 infection or an uninfected control (not recorded which).

This clonotype has ten or more counts. V is TRBV6-2 or TRBV6-3 and J is TRBJ2-7, with D tentatively TRBD1 (6 bases). The CDR3 totals 15 residues. Between the trimmed V and J ends, which lost 7 bases and 7 bases, there was a span of 23 bases. Germline CDR1 and CDR2: MNHEY and SVGEGT. DNA of the CDR3: TGTGCCAGCAAATCTCCCCGGACAGTTGCGGGTGAGCAGTACTTC. Translated, it gives CASKSPRTVAGEQYF.

This clonotype appeared many times. The genes are TRBV11-2 and TRBJ2-7; TRBD2 matches 7 bases. CDR3 size: 14 residues. J gave up 4 bases and V 6 bases, and 9 bases lay outside the gene matches. Germline V gene data show CDR1 as SGHAT and CDR2 as FQNNGV. CDR3 sequence: CASSPQAGEYEQYF. The CDR3 DNA sequence: TGTGCCAGCAGTCCCCAGGCGGGAGAATACGAGCAGTACTTC.

This clonotype was seen ten or more times. V usage is TRBV6-6 and J usage is TRBJ1-2; 9 bases are shared with TRBD1. Trimming cost V 6 bases and J 4 bases; bases outside gene matches: 6. This CDR3 is 14 amino acids long. Germline lookup yields CDR1 MNHNY and CDR2 SVGAGI (reference sequence). CDR3 sequence (DNA): TGTGCCAGCAGGACACAGGGGGCCGGCTATGGCTACACCTTC. Translating gives CASRTQGAGYGYTF.

This chain connects TRBV30 to TRBJ2-1, with TRBD1 matching 7 bases. Germline CDR1 reads GTSNPN; CDR2 reads SVGIG (reference sequence). The junction had 3 bases not matched to a gene; V was cut back by 7 bases and J by 0 bases. This CDR3 is built from 13 residues. The CDR3 nucleotides are TGTGCCTCCACAGGGGTCTCCTACAATGAGCAGTTCTTC. Its protein is CASTGVSYNEQFF.

This chain links TRBV20-1 with TRBJ2-3; TRBD2 agrees at 9 bases. V was pared by 3 bases and J by 6 bases, with 4 bases of the junction left unmatched. Germline V lookup: CDR1 DFQATT, CDR2 SNEGSKA (reference sequence). This CDR3 is built from 13 residues. Written as DNA, the CDR3 is TGCAGTGCTAGCTGGACTAGCGCCGATACGCAGTATTTT. Protein sequence: CSASWTSADTQYF.

This clonotype came up many times. The chain is built from TRBV5-8 and TRBJ1-1; D may be TRBD1 (5 bases). CDR3 length equals 13 residues. The germline V gene has CDR1 SGHTS and CDR2 YDEGEE. Trimming removed 4 bases at V and 6 bases at J, with 13 bases between. CDR3 sequence: CASSPAGVAEAFF. The DNA of the CDR3 is TGTGCCAGCAGCCCGGCGGGGGTGGCTGAAGCTTTCTTT.

This clonotype appeared many times. The V and J genes are TRBV3-1 and TRBJ2-4, with D perhaps assigned TRBD1 or TRBD2 (5 bases each). Between the trimmed V and J ends, which lost 0 bases and 0 bases, there was a span of 9 bases. This CDR3 spans 16 amino acids. CDR1 LGHDT and CDR2 YNNKEL come from the germline V gene (reference sequence). The CDR3 bases are TGTGCCAGCAGCCAAGAGGGGGACCTAGCCAAAAACATTCAGTACTTC. This gives the protein CASSQEGDLAKNIQYF.

This chain uses TRBV6-5 with TRBJ2-7; tentative D call: TRBD1 (6 bases). This CDR3 has 17 residues. Trimming cost V 6 bases and J 4 bases, with 25 bases left between them. CDR1 and CDR2 from the germline V gene are MNHEY and SVGAGI. The CDR3 nucleotides read TGTGCCAGCAGCCCGAGTTCTGGGGGCACAGCCACGTACGAGCAGTACTTC. Translating gives CASSPSSGGTATYEQYF.

This clonotype was seen repeatedly, ten times or more. The chain is built from TRBV11-2 and TRBJ2-1; 9 nucleotides align to TRBD2. The CDR3 totals 15 residues. Germline V gene data show CDR1 as SGHAT and CDR2 as FQNNGV. Unmatched junction bases numbered 17, after V lost 5 bases and J lost 15 bases. CDR3 DNA: TGTGCCAGCAGCCATCGGGTTAGCGGGAGAGAGGGACTGTTCTTC. As protein: CASSHRVSGREGLFF.

The sample holds many counts of this clonotype. The rearrangement uses TRBV20-1 and TRBJ2-1; the D is unclear. Trimming shortened V by 5 bases and J by 7 bases, and 12 bases separated the two germline ends. CDR1 is DFQATT and CDR2 is SNEGSKA in the germline V gene (reference sequence). CDR3 size: 12 residues. The CDR3 here is CSAQTSRNEQFF. The CDR3 DNA follows: TGCAGTGCTCAAACATCGAGGAATGAGCAGTTCTTC.

This clonotype was picked up many times. V usage is TRBV30 and J usage is TRBJ2-3; D uncertain. The CDR3 runs to 13 residues. V dropped 2 bases and J dropped 0 bases, with 6 bases sitting between them. Germline V gives CDR1 GTSNPN, CDR2 SVGIG (reference sequence). CDR3 residues: CAWSLLSTDTQYF. The CDR3 coding sequence is TGTGCCTGGAGTCTCCTTAGCACAGATACGCAGTATTTT.

The table lists this clonotype with many counts. The chain uses TRBV29-1 and TRBJ1-1; 7 nucleotides match TRBD1. The V segment lost 7 bases and the J segment 0 bases; nucleotides outside the gene matches: 5. Germline V gene data show CDR1 as SQVTM and CDR2 as ANQGSEA. The CDR3 totals 13 residues. For the CDR3, the DNA is TGCAGCGAGTTAAGGGGGCTGAACACTGAAGCTTTCTTT. Its protein product is CSELRGLNTEAFF.

Remarks on this clonotype: Since a much larger clone is just one base distant, this may be a read error. The V gene is TRBV20-1, the J gene TRBJ2-7; no reliable D call. The V and J ends lost 0 bases and 0 bases respectively, with 15 bases between them. Germline lookup yields CDR1 DFQATT and CDR2 SNEGSKA (reference sequence). The CDR3 consists of 16 residues. Here the CDR3 DNA reads TGCAGTGCTAGAGATCCCAAGGTCAGGAGCTCCTACGAGCAGTACTTC. It encodes CSARDPKVRSSYEQYF.

This clonotype was seen a few times. This chain connects TRBV3-1 to TRBJ2-3; D not resolved. Deletions cut 4 bases from V and 6 bases from J, with 8 bases between. In germline, CDR1 is LGHDT, CDR2 YNNKEL (reference sequence). The CDR3 is 12 amino acids. The CDR3 reads CASSRQRDTQYF. The DNA of the CDR3 is TGTGCCAGCAGCCGTCAAAGGGATACGCAGTATTTT.

The sample holds many counts of this clonotype. The V and J genes are TRBV28 and TRBJ2-1; 8 bases fit TRBD2. J gave up 4 bases and V 6 bases, and 17 bases lay outside the gene matches. The germline V gene has CDR1 MDHEN and CDR2 SYDVKM. CDR3 length equals 18 residues. In DNA, the CDR3 is TGTGCCAGCAGACTCTTTTATAGCGGGGAGAGCCTTTACAATGAGCAGTTCTTC. It codes for CASRLFYSGESLYNEQFF.

The chain recombines TRBV6-6 with TRBJ2-5; D gene ambiguous. The germline V gene has CDR1 MNHNY and CDR2 SVGAGI (reference sequence). The length of the CDR3 is 12 residues. V was cut by 7 bases and J by 4 bases, with 10 bases left in between. CDR3 coding DNA: TGTGCCAGCAACGATGCGAGAGAGACCCAGTACTTC. Encoded protein: CASNDARETQYF.

This clonotype was found many times. The chain combines TRBV9 with TRBJ1-6, with 7 bases lining up with TRBD1. The CDR3 runs 16 residues. Germline trimming cut 0 bases from V and 7 bases from J; bases unmatched to any gene: 7. The germline V gene has CDR1 SGDLS and CDR2 YYNGEE. The CDR3 nucleotides read TGTGCCAGCAGCGTAGGAGTGACAGGGCCGAATTCACCCCTCCACTTT. This encodes CASSVGVTGPNSPLHF.